One and the same sample provided the 22 T cell receptor beta chains below, sequenced in a study of T cell responses to AZD1222 COVID-19 vaccine. Here immunoSEQ multiplex PCR was the method, and the copy in TCRdb shows in-frame clones only, minus some. This table has under 150,000 clones, 93% appearing once. The sequencing used peripheral blood, collected on day 0 of AZD1222 vaccination. These receptors all come from an adult in good health.

The chain links TRBV27 to TRBJ2-7, with a weak D call TRBD1 (6 bases). CDR1 and CDR2 (germline): MNHEY, SMNVEV (reference sequence). CDR3 length equals 16 residues. V was shortened by 5 bases and J by 5 bases, with 22 bases between the two germline ends. CDR3 residues: CASSPAEGTWKDEQYF. The CDR3 DNA reads as TGTGCCAGCAGTCCAGCGGAAGGGACATGGAAGGACGAGCAGTACTTC.

V gene TRBV12-3 or TRBV12-4 combines with J gene TRBJ2-7; D remains ambiguous. CDR3 size: 12 residues. V dropped 0 bases and J dropped 7 bases, with 7 bases sitting between them. Here the CDR3 reads CASSLAPREQYF. The CDR3 bases are TGTGCCAGCAGTTTAGCCCCTCGAGAGCAGTACTTC.

On this clone itself: One end of the junction fails to match germline, which may point to a read error. J is TRBJ1-3 and V is TRBV6-1; TRBD1 agrees at 7 bases. The CDR3 runs to 15 residues. CDR1 and CDR2 (germline): MNHNS, SASEGT. The CDR3 spells CASREGTAPLNTIYF. In nucleotides, the CDR3 is TGTGCCAGCAGAGAAGGGACAGCCCCGCTAAACACCATATATTTT.

J is TRBJ1-4 and V is TRBV5-1; D is ambiguous. The germline gives CDR1 SGHRS, CDR2 YFSETQ. This CDR3 region has 16 residues. V lost 3 bases to trimming and J lost 1 base, with 13 bases between them. The CDR3 loop is CASSSEGMGTNEKLFF. The CDR3 bases are TGCGCCAGCAGCTCCGAGGGCATGGGAACTAATGAAAAACTGTTTTTT.

The rearrangement links TRBV7-9 to TRBJ2-1; TRBD2 matches at 14 bases. J gave up 6 bases and V 5 bases, and 3 bases lay outside the gene matches. The CDR3 runs 15 residues. CDR1 and CDR2 from the germline V gene are SEHNR and FQNEAQ (reference sequence). CDR3 sequence: CASSRLAGGSNEQFF. The CDR3 coding sequence is TGTGCCAGCAGCAGACTAGCGGGGGGGTCCAATGAGCAGTTCTTC.

The count of this clone is one. This chain links TRBV3-1 (or the pseudogene TRBV3-2) with TRBJ2-1, with 8 bases that match TRBD2. The germline gives CDR1 LGHDT, CDR2 YNNKEL (reference sequence). The CDR3 is made up of 15 amino acids. Trimming at V came to 0 bases and at J to 9 bases, leaving 7 bases not matched to a gene. This CDR3 is CASSQEEPRGGEQFF. CDR3 bases: TGTGCCAGCAGCCAAGAGGAACCCCGGGGGGGTGAGCAGTTCTTC.

This chain joins TRBV14 and TRBJ2-5; 9 bases fit TRBD1. This CDR3 comprises 15 residues. V lost 2 bases and J lost 6; bases outside the gene matches: 7. Germline CDR1 and CDR2: SGHDN and FVKESK. The CDR3 here is CASSQYRGPFQTQYF. CDR3 in DNA: TGTGCCAGCAGCCAATACAGGGGGCCCTTCCAGACCCAGTACTTC. The full variable domain, rest sourced from reference TRBV14 and TRBJ2-5, is EAGVTQFPSHSVIEKGQTVTLRCDPISGHDNLYWYRRVMGKEIKFLLHFVKESKQDESGMPNNRFLAERTGGTYSTLKVQPAELEDSGVYFCASSQYRGPFQTQYFGPGTRLLVL.

The V and J genes are TRBV30 and TRBJ2-1, with D hard to call. Per germline, CDR1 GTSNPN and CDR2 SVGIG (reference sequence). This CDR3 comprises 12 residues. Trimming took off 0 bases at V and 8 bases at J, with 8 bases between the two ends. The CDR3 loop reads CAWSVHWDEQFF. The CDR3 DNA sequence: TGTGCCTGGAGTGTACACTGGGATGAGCAGTTCTTC.

This chain joins TRBV7-2 and TRBJ2-2, with TRBD2 matching over 12 bases. V shed 5 bases, J shed 4 bases, and the junction held 8 bases outside the gene matches. The germline gives CDR1 SGHTA, CDR2 FQGNSA. The CDR3 is made up of 17 amino acids. The CDR3 region is CASSPTSGRMGTGELFF. For the CDR3, the DNA is TGTGCCAGCAGCCCCACTAGCGGGAGGATGGGCACCGGGGAGCTGTTTTTT.

The V gene is TRBV5-4, the J gene TRBJ2-1; 10 bases are shared with TRBD2. Germline-derived CDR1 and CDR2 are SGHNT and YYREEE (reference sequence). J gave up 5 bases and V 3 bases, and 8 bases lay outside the gene matches. The CDR3 is 16 residues long. The CDR3 DNA reads as TGTGCCAGCAGCTCTGGCGGGGGACTAGCGAACAATGAGCAGTTCTTC. Its translation is CASSSGGGLANNEQFF. The full variable domain, completed using reference TRBV5-4 and TRBJ2-1, is ETGVTQSPTHLIKTRGQQVTLRCSSQSGHNTVSWYQQALGQGPQFIFQYYREEENGRGNFPPRFSGLQFPNYSSELNVNALELDDSALYLCASSSGGGLANNEQFFGPGTRLTVL.

A single count supports this clone. The chain combines TRBV14 with TRBJ1-3; D is uncertain. Germline values: CDR1 SGHDN, CDR2 FVKESK. This CDR3 spans 13 amino acids. The V end was cut by 5 bases, the J end by 4 bases, with 9 bases between. CDR3 sequence reads: CASSSYTGNTIYF. The CDR3 DNA sequence: TGTGCCAGCAGCTCGTACACGGGAAACACCATATATTTT.

The rearrangement joins TRBV19 to TRBJ2-7; D uncertain. Germline V gives CDR1 LNHDA, CDR2 SQIVND (reference sequence). The CDR3 has 16 amino acids. Trimming left V 3 bases short and J 0 bases short, with 15 bases between. The CDR3 DNA sequence: TGTGCCAGTAGTATGGCAGGTTGGGCAAGCTCCTACGAGCAGTACTTC. Residues: CASSMAGWASSYEQYF.

The chain uses TRBV4-1 and TRBJ2-5; 9 bases match TRBD1. Germline V lookup: CDR1 MGHRA, CDR2 YSYEKL. The CDR3 sequence is 16 residues long. The ends lost 4 bases at V and 2 bases at J; junction bases unmatched: 8. For the CDR3, the DNA is TGCGCCAGCAGCCGTGCGCCCGGGACAGGGCAAGAGACCCAGTACTTC. This encodes CASSRAPGTGQETQYF.

This clone has a handful of counts. The J gene is TRBJ1-6, the V gene TRBV19, with a possible D match to TRBD1 (5 bases). This CDR3 has 15 residues. The germline CDR1 and CDR2 sequences are LNHDA and SQIVND (reference sequence). V was clipped by 3 bases and J by 5 bases, with 11 bases between them. The CDR3 DNA sequence: TGTGCCAGTAGTATCTCGGCAGGGAATAATTCACCCCTCCACTTT. Translating it yields CASSISAGNNSPLHF.

The V gene is TRBV2, the J gene TRBJ1-6; no clear D gene. The CDR3 is made up of 17 amino acids. Germline CDR1 is SNHLY and CDR2 is FYNNEI. V shed 4 bases and J shed 0 bases, with 13 bases lying between them. CDR3 sequence: CASSGHGPGSYNSPLHF. The CDR3 DNA is TGTGCCAGCAGTGGCCATGGACCCGGCTCCTATAATTCACCCCTCCACTTT.

The J gene is TRBJ2-1, the V gene TRBV5-4; D may be TRBD1 or TRBD2 (5 bases each). Germline CDR1 is SGHNT and CDR2 is YYREEE (reference sequence). This CDR3 contains 16 residues. Trimming took off 4 bases at V and 7 bases at J, with 21 bases between the two ends. This CDR3 reads CASSPGTQSLLNEQFF. In nucleotides, the CDR3 is TGTGCCAGCAGCCCCGGGACCCAATCCTTACTTAATGAGCAGTTCTTC.

V and J are TRBV11-2 and TRBJ1-1; maybe TRBD1 (5 bases). The V and J ends lost 0 bases and 7 bases respectively, with 21 bases between them. The CDR3 totals 17 residues. Per germline, CDR1 SGHAT and CDR2 FQNNGV. CDR3 nucleotides: TGTGCCAGCAGCTTAGATCAGTCAGGGCTAGGTCTCTTTGAAGCTTTCTTT. Encoded protein: CASSLDQSGLGLFEAFF.

The rearrangement joins TRBV5-6 to TRBJ1-1; D unresolved. Germline assignment: CDR1 SGHDT and CDR2 YYEEEE. The length of the CDR3 is 13 residues. The ends were cut back, 4 bases at V and 1 base at J, with 8 bases in the middle. The CDR3 DNA reads as TGTGCCAGCAGCGGTCTTAGGAACACTGAAGCTTTCTTT. Translating gives CASSGLRNTEAFF.

This clone showed up just a few times. As DNA, the CDR3 is TGTGCCAGCAGCTTGTTCCCCAGCTACAATGAGCAGTTCTTC. Translated, it gives CASSLFPSYNEQFF. The chain joins TRBV5-4 to TRBJ2-1, with D uncertain. The germline gives CDR1 SGHNT, CDR2 YYREEE (reference sequence). The CDR3 is 14 residues long. The V end lost 1 base, the J end lost 3 bases, and 8 bases lay between the germline ends. The full variable domain, in which reference TRBV5-4 and TRBJ2-1 provide the parts outside the CDR3, is ETGVTQSPTHLIKTRGQQVTLRCSSQSGHNTVSWYQQALGQGPQFIFQYYREEENGRGNFPPRFSGLQFPNYSSELNVNALELDDSALYLCASSLFPSYNEQFFGPGTRLTVL.

A word on this clone: The sample contains more than one DNA sequence encoding this CDR3. Written as DNA, the CDR3 is TGCGCCAGCAGCTTGGCTGGGTCTGGAAACACCATATATTTT. It encodes CASSLAGSGNTIYF. This chain joins TRBV5-1 and TRBJ1-3; D ambiguous. Germline values: CDR1 SGHRS, CDR2 YFSETQ. The germline V and J ends were trimmed by 0 bases and 1 base, with 5 bases remaining between them. The CDR3 covers 14 residues.

The chain joins TRBV15 to TRBJ1-4; no reliable D call. V dropped 1 base and J dropped 0 bases, with 9 bases sitting between them. This CDR3 comprises 16 residues. Germline loops: CDR1 LNHNV, CDR2 YYDKDF (reference sequence). In nucleotides, the CDR3 is TGTGCCACCAGCAGAGCGAGGAGTGCAACTAATGAAAAACTGTTTTTT. This codes for CATSRARSATNEKLFF. Drawing the rest from reference TRBV15 and TRBJ1-4, the complete variable domain is DAMVIQNPRYQVTQFGKPVTLSCSQTLNHNVMYWYQQKSSQAPKLLFHYYDKDFNNEADTPDNFQSRRPNTSFCFLDIRSPGLGDTAMYLCATSRARSATNEKLFFGSGTQLSVL.

The CDR3 here is CASSLLPSEGSEQFF. CDR3 DNA sequence: TGTGCCAGCAGCTTACTTCCCTCCGAGGGTAGTGAGCAGTTCTTC. This sequence joins TRBV7-3 and TRBJ2-1; tentatively, D is TRBD2 (5 bases). Trimming removed 2 bases from V and 9 bases from J, with 17 bases in between. The CDR3 extends over 15 amino acids. CDR1 and CDR2 from the germline V gene are SGHTA and FQGTGA.